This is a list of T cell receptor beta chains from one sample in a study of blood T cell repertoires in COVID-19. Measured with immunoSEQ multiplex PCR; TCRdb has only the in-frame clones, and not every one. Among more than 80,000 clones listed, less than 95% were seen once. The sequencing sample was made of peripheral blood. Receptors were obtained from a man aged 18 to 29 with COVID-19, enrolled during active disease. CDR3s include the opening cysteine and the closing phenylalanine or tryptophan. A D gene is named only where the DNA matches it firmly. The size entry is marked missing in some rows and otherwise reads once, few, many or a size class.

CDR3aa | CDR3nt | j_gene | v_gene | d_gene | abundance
CAITPGQGYEQYF | TGTGCCATCACCCCTGGACAGGGCTACGAGCAGTACTTC | TRBJ2-7 | TRBV10-3 | TRBD1 | .
CASSHPASGGSAYGYTF | TGTGCCAGCAGCCATCCAGCCTCCGGGGGTTCCGCCTATGGCTACACCTTC | TRBJ1-2 | TRBV7-2 | . | .
CASRPGTGYTGELFF | TGTGCCAGCAGGCCCGGGACAGGGTATACCGGGGAGCTGTTTTTT | TRBJ2-2 | TRBV2 | TRBD1 | once
CASSLKGGGLAGRYSEYEQYF | TGTGCCAGCAGTTTAAAGGGCGGCGGACTAGCGGGCCGATATAGTGAATACGAGCAGTACTTC | TRBJ2-7 | TRBV27 | TRBD2 | .
CASSLFLMASGSGEQFF | TGCGCCAGCAGCTTGTTCTTAATGGCTAGCGGGAGTGGGGAGCAGTTCTTC | TRBJ2-1 | TRBV5-1 | TRBD2 | .
CASSLRWAGGTEAFF | TGTGCCAGCAGCTTACGGTGGGCAGGGGGCACTGAAGCTTTCTTT | TRBJ1-1 | TRBV7-2 | TRBD1 | .
CASSAGRGLWEQYF | TGTGCCAGCAGCGCCGGCAGGGGGCTATGGGAGCAGTACTTC | TRBJ2-7 | TRBV5-6 | TRBD1 | .
CASSLAGIAGSYEQYF | TGTGCCAGCAGCTTAGCGGGGATAGCGGGATCCTACGAGCAGTACTTC | TRBJ2-7 | TRBV11-1 | TRBD2 | .
CSVGTSGTDTQYF | TGCAGCGTAGGGACTAGCGGCACAGATACGCAGTATTTT | TRBJ2-3 | TRBV29-1 | TRBD2 | .
CASSLVTGSTGELFF | TGTGCCAGCAGCTTGGTGACAGGGAGCACCGGGGAGCTGTTTTTT | TRBJ2-2 | TRBV7-2 | TRBD1 | .
CASSPRTLGPVYGYTF | TGTGCCAGCAGTCCAAGGACTCTCGGCCCAGTCTATGGCTACACCTTC | TRBJ1-2 | TRBV28 | . | .
CATSRDGRVDYGYTF | TGTGCCACCAGCAGAGACGGCAGGGTGGACTATGGCTACACCTTC | TRBJ1-2 | TRBV15 | . | .
CASSLASDDDTQYF | TGCGCCAGCAGCCTAGCATCGGATGATGATACGCAGTATTTT | TRBJ2-3 | TRBV4-3 | . | .
CASSFGEASPLHF | TGTGCCAGCAGTTTCGGGGAGGCTTCACCCCTCCACTTT | TRBJ1-6 | TRBV28 | . | .
CAISPIGGGGGTEAFF | TGTGCCATCAGTCCCATCGGAGGGGGGGGAGGCACTGAAGCTTTCTTT | TRBJ1-1 | TRBV10-3 | . | .
CATSSLGGGEYEQYF | TGTGCCACCAGCAGCCTAGGCGGAGGGGAATACGAGCAGTACTTC | TRBJ2-7 | TRBV15 | . | .